One and the same sample provided the 21 T cell receptor beta chains below, sequenced in a study of neurological immune-mediated disorders. TCRdb independently ran MiXCR on the 5' RACE reads; one entry per CDR3 protein. The data show about 38,000 distinct CDR3 sequences, with 9.5% to 13% seen just once and 3% to 4% held by the top ten. The sample consisted of CD4+ T cells from blood. The source of these receptors is a woman aged 25 to 39 with HTLV-1-associated myelopathy (HAM/TSP).

This clonotype came up many times. The chain uses TRBV19 and TRBJ1-2, with D unresolved. The CDR3 extends over 13 amino acids. The ends were cut back, 7 bases at V and 4 bases at J, with 13 bases in the middle. CDR1 LNHDA and CDR2 SQIVND come from the germline V gene (reference sequence). In DNA form, the CDR3 reads TGTGCCAGTAAACCACAAACCACCTATGGCTACACCTTC. Translated: CASKPQTTYGYTF. Drawing the rest from reference TRBV19 and TRBJ1-2, the complete variable domain is DGGITQSPKYLFRKEGQNVTLSCEQNLNHDAMYWYRQDPGQGLRLIYYSQIVNDFQKGDIAEGYSVSREKKESFPLTVTSAQKNPTAFYLCASKPQTTYGYTFGSGTRLTVV.

This clonotype was detected many times. V and J are TRBV5-1 and TRBJ1-1; D is uncertain. This CDR3 spans 14 amino acids. The ends were cut back, 0 bases at V and 8 bases at J, with 14 bases in the middle. Per the germline V gene, CDR1 is SGHRS and CDR2 is YFSETQ. CDR3 sequence: CASSLGFSPYEAFF. The CDR3 bases are TGCGCCAGCAGCTTGGGGTTCTCTCCCTACGAAGCTTTCTTT.

Many counts were recorded for this clonotype. The rearrangement uses TRBV6-5 and TRBJ2-3; 8 bases line up with TRBD1. The germline CDR1 and CDR2 sequences are MNHEY and SVGAGI. V lost 5 bases, J lost 8 bases, and 6 bases stayed unmatched. This CDR3 is 13 amino acids long. CDR3 DNA: TGTGCCAGCAGTCCGCAGGGGGCACCTACGCAGTATTTT. Translated: CASSPQGAPTQYF.

This clonotype was picked up many times. The chain combines TRBV7-2 with TRBJ2-6, with D perhaps TRBD2 (6 bases). V was trimmed by 1 base and J by 0 bases, leaving 13 bases between them. The CDR3 is 18 amino acids. The germline CDR1 and CDR2 sequences are SGHTA and FQGNSA. The CDR3 DNA reads TGTGCCAGCAGCTTAGTCGGGGGACTGGGCTCTGGGGCCAACGTCCTGACTTTC. Its translation is CASSLVGGLGSGANVLTF.

This clonotype was detected many times. The chain joins TRBV18 to TRBJ2-7; TRBD1 might be the D (6 bases). Trimming left V 6 bases short and J 2 bases short, with 14 bases between. The CDR3 loop spans 14 amino acids. Germline values: CDR1 KGHSH, CDR2 LQKENI. Here the CDR3 DNA reads TGTGCCAGCTCCCTCGTCAGGGGAACCTACGAGCAGTACTTC. It is translated as CASSLVRGTYEQYF.

This clonotype has at least ten counts. The rearrangement links TRBV6-5 to TRBJ1-2; no clear D gene. This CDR3 has 14 residues. CDR1 MNHEY and CDR2 SVGAGI come from the germline V gene. Between the trimmed V and J ends, which lost 4 bases and 8 bases, there was a span of 17 bases. Here the CDR3 reads CASSSRPDKGGYTF. The CDR3, as DNA: TGTGCCAGCAGTTCTCGCCCGGATAAGGGCGGCTACACCTTC.

This clonotype was observed at least ten times. This chain links TRBV7-9 with TRBJ2-1; TRBD2 matches 7 bases. V shed 4 bases and J 15 bases; nucleotides not matched to a gene: 15. This CDR3 comprises 14 residues. Germline V gene data show CDR1 as SEHNR and CDR2 as FQNEAQ (reference sequence). The chain's CDR3 is CASSWDGTGGVPFF. In DNA form, the CDR3 reads TGTGCCAGCAGCTGGGATGGAACGGGGGGAGTGCCGTTCTTC.

Ten or more counts support this clonotype. The chain joins TRBV10-3 to TRBJ2-3; TRBD1 matches at 9 bases. Germline CDR1 is ENHRY and CDR2 is SYGVKD. Trimming removed 2 bases from V and 4 bases from J; junction bases left unmatched: 7. The CDR3 is 16 amino acids. The CDR3, as DNA: TGTGCCATCAGTGAGCCAGGACAGGGGAGGCCAGATACGCAGTATTTT. Its translation is CAISEPGQGRPDTQYF.

This clonotype was counted many times. The junction differs from germline at one of its ends, possibly a read error. The V call is TRBV13, the J call TRBJ2-2; D perhaps matches TRBD1 (6 bases). Germline CDR1 reads PRHDT; CDR2 reads FYEKMQ (reference sequence). This CDR3 region has 14 residues. The CDR3 is CASTLQGNTGELFF. The CDR3 DNA follows: TGTGCCAGCACCTTACAGGGGAACACCGGGGAGCTGTTTTTT.

The chain has TRBV5-1 and TRBJ2-2, with D uncertain. Per germline, CDR1 SGHRS and CDR2 YFSETQ. This CDR3 region has 13 residues. V shed 0 bases and J shed 6 bases, with 6 bases lying between them. CDR3 region: CASSLVGPGELFF. In DNA form, the CDR3 reads TGCGCCAGCAGCTTGGTCGGCCCCGGGGAGCTGTTTTTT.

This clonotype was picked up many times. The chain combines TRBV20-1 with TRBJ2-7; D not certain. Deletions cut 3 bases from V and 2 bases from J, with 8 bases between. This CDR3 has 12 residues. From germline, CDR1 is DFQATT and CDR2 SNEGSKA (reference sequence). The CDR3 loop reads CSARLSPYEQYF. The CDR3 nucleotides are TGCAGTGCTAGGTTATCCCCCTACGAGCAGTACTTC.

In this sample, this clonotype turned up many times. J is TRBJ1-2 and V is TRBV7-8, with 10 bases lining up with TRBD1. V lost 4 bases to trimming and J lost 4 bases; unmatched junction nucleotides: 6. The CDR3 has 15 amino acids. Germline-derived CDR1 and CDR2 are SGHVS and FQNEAQ. CDR3 residues: CASSSTGGAGYGYTF. CDR3 DNA sequence: TGTGCCAGCAGCTCGACAGGGGGCGCAGGCTATGGCTACACCTTC.

This clonotype showed up many times. This chain links TRBV29-1 with TRBJ2-7, with 7 nucleotides matching TRBD2. Germline V gene lookup returns CDR1 SQVTM and CDR2 ANQGSEA. Trimming cost V 5 bases and J 5 bases; bases outside gene matches: 0. The CDR3 runs 10 residues. The CDR3 protein is CSVREDEQYF. CDR3 bases: TGCAGCGTTCGGGAGGACGAGCAGTACTTC.

This clonotype was seen many times. This chain links TRBV4-2 with TRBJ1-2; maybe TRBD1 (5 bases). This CDR3 is 15 amino acids long. Between the trimmed V and J ends, which lost 1 base and 8 bases, there was a span of 17 bases. CDR1 and CDR2 from the germline V gene are LGHNA and YNFKEQ. As DNA, the CDR3 is TGTGCCAGCAGCCAAGTCCTGCAGGGTGTGAGCGGCTACACCTTC. The encoded protein is CASSQVLQGVSGYTF.

This clonotype has at least ten counts. The chain links TRBV5-1 to TRBJ1-1, with no clear D. With 4 bases removed from V and 1 base from J, the gap between germline ends came to 11 bases. The CDR3 consists of 14 residues. Germline lookup yields CDR1 SGHRS and CDR2 YFSETQ. The CDR3 here is CASSDRSRNTEAFF. The CDR3 nucleotides are TGCGCCAGCAGCGATCGGAGCAGGAACACTGAAGCTTTCTTT.

The table lists this clonotype with many counts. The chain employs TRBV5-6 and TRBJ2-7; 7 bases are shared with TRBD2. The CDR3 consists of 14 residues. The J segment lost 2 bases and the V segment lost 7 bases, leaving 9 bases of the junction unmatched. CDR1 is SGHDT, CDR2 YYEEEE, per germline. The CDR3 region is CASHTGGATYEQYF. The CDR3 DNA sequence: TGTGCCAGCCATACGGGGGGAGCCACCTACGAGCAGTACTTC.

This clonotype showed up many times. The rearrangement uses TRBV5-1 and TRBJ2-1; 8 bases are shared with TRBD1. This CDR3 is built from 15 residues. Trimming cost V 0 bases and J 4 bases; bases outside gene matches: 3. From germline, CDR1 is SGHRS and CDR2 YFSETQ. CDR3 region: CASSLAGQGYNEQFF. The CDR3 coding sequence is TGCGCCAGCAGCTTGGCAGGACAGGGATACAATGAGCAGTTCTTC.

There are many counts of this clonotype. This sequence joins TRBV4-1 and TRBJ1-4, with a tentative D call TRBD1 (6 bases). V gave up 4 bases and J gave up 0 bases, with 9 bases separating them. Germline V gene lookup returns CDR1 MGHRA and CDR2 YSYEKL. The CDR3 has 15 residues. CDR3 amino acids: CASSLGHSTNEKLFF. The CDR3 DNA sequence: TGCGCCAGCAGCCTGGGACACTCAACTAATGAAAAACTGTTTTTT.

Many counts were recorded for this clonotype. The rearrangement uses TRBV30 and TRBJ2-2; 12 bases match TRBD2. Germline CDR1 GTSNPN, CDR2 SVGIG (reference sequence). The CDR3 length is 19 residues. Trimming cost V 2 bases and J 3 bases; bases outside gene matches: 13. The CDR3 loop is CAWSPWGRTSGVYTGELFF. CDR3 DNA sequence: TGTGCCTGGAGTCCGTGGGGCCGGACTAGCGGGGTCTACACCGGGGAGCTGTTTTTT.

This clonotype was picked up many times. The chain joins TRBV24-1 to TRBJ2-1; 16 positions match TRBD2. The germline CDR1 and CDR2 sequences are KGHDR and SFDVKD. With 2 bases clipped from V and 9 bases from J, the junction kept 3 bases outside the gene matches. The CDR3 sequence is 16 residues long. The CDR3 nucleotides read TGTGCCACCAGTGATTCGGGACTAGCGGGGGGGGGTGAGCAGTTCTTC. Translation: CATSDSGLAGGGEQFF.

Many counts were recorded for this clonotype. The chain employs TRBV4-1 and TRBJ1-1; D call uncertain. CDR3 length: 15 amino acids. V was shortened by 1 base and J by 11 bases, with 20 bases between the two germline ends. Germline loops: CDR1 MGHRA, CDR2 YSYEKL. Here the CDR3 DNA reads TGCGCCAGCAGCCAAGTGGGCGGGAACCCCGGGATCGCTTTCTTT. It codes for CASSQVGGNPGIAFF.